This T cell receptor (beta chain) stems from a study of CD8 T cells in ankylosing spondylitis. Study-wide results and limits: Apparently characteristic of ankylosing spondylitis blood was a TCR beta motif (roughly 8 highly homologous variants). Reportedly, matched ankylosing spondylitis synovial fluid was significantly enriched for disease-linked clones.

TCRdb called the 5' RACE reads again in MiXCR, with one record for every CDR3 protein. The sample includes 36,000 or so distinct CDR3 sequences, 11% of them seen just once. Comment on this clonotype: Its antigen is unidentified.

The CDR3 covers 15 residues. With V trimmed by 0 bases and J by 4 bases, 3 bases remained unmatched. Germline V gives CDR1 LGHNA, CDR2 YSLEER. This chain joins TRBV4-3 and TRBJ2-1; 7 nucleotides line up with TRBD2. The sequence derives from a male donor with ankylosing spondylitis. Sequencing was done on a sample of synovial fluid, either unsorted or a sorted T cell fraction (not recorded which). The CDR3 region is CASSQDGRGYNEQFF. The CDR3 coding sequence is TGCGCCAGCAGCCAAGATGGGAGGGGTTACAATGAGCAGTTCTTC.